The rows below give T cell receptor beta chains drawn from one sample of a study of cytomegalovirus exposure and HLA in healthy donors. Only in-frame clones appear in the TCRdb table, and some are missing; sequencing was by immunoSEQ multiplex PCR. The data contain under 150,000 clones, approximately 78% of them singletons. Material for sequencing was PBMCs. Source of these receptors: a middle-aged woman in good health and CMV-seropositive. CDR3s include the opening cysteine and the closing phenylalanine or tryptophan. The order of the fields is CDR3 protein, V gene, J gene, CDR3 length.

cdr3_aa: CASSTGHQSEQFF
v_call: TRBV19
j_call: TRBJ2-1
cdr3_length: 13

cdr3_aa: CASSLYAGAYNEQFF
v_call: TRBV7-2
j_call: TRBJ2-1
cdr3_length: 15

cdr3_aa: CAITNTRGGGPTYGEQFF
v_call: TRBV10-3
j_call: TRBJ2-1
cdr3_length: 18

cdr3_aa: CASSLGGGGSKEKLFF
v_call: TRBV7-9
j_call: TRBJ1-4
cdr3_length: 16

cdr3_aa: CSSSLGGAGETQYF
v_call: TRBV7-9
j_call: TRBJ2-5
cdr3_length: 14

cdr3_aa: CASSYHATDSGGETQYF
v_call: TRBV7-2
j_call: TRBJ2-5
cdr3_length: 17

cdr3_aa: CASSRISGTSESYEQYF
v_call: TRBV18
j_call: TRBJ2-7
cdr3_length: 17

cdr3_aa: CASSLRGVSSYEQYF
v_call: TRBV11-2
j_call: TRBJ2-7
cdr3_length: 15

cdr3_aa: CASSLTSGVYNEQFF
v_call: TRBV7-6
j_call: TRBJ2-1
cdr3_length: 15

cdr3_aa: CAWRVRGEAFF
v_call: TRBV30
j_call: TRBJ1-1
cdr3_length: 11

cdr3_aa: CASSPPQGEHGYTF
v_call: TRBV5-1
j_call: TRBJ1-2
cdr3_length: 14

cdr3_aa: CASIYREDRMNTEAFF
v_call: TRBV23-1
j_call: TRBJ1-1
cdr3_length: 16

cdr3_aa: CASSDRERTYNEQFF
v_call: TRBV5-5
j_call: TRBJ2-1
cdr3_length: 15

cdr3_aa: CASSPRASGSTEQYF
v_call: TRBV11-3
j_call: TRBJ2-7
cdr3_length: 15

cdr3_aa: CASTLDRGPNEQYF
v_call: TRBV5-1
j_call: TRBJ2-7
cdr3_length: 14

cdr3_aa: CASSLGQGAETQYF
v_call: TRBV5-1
j_call: TRBJ2-5
cdr3_length: 14

cdr3_aa: CASSPLVGDTQYF
v_call: TRBV5-1
j_call: TRBJ2-3
cdr3_length: 13

cdr3_aa: CASSLVLAGETQYF
v_call: TRBV11-2
j_call: TRBJ2-5
cdr3_length: 14

cdr3_aa: CASSADSHTGELFF
v_call: TRBV9
j_call: TRBJ2-2
cdr3_length: 14

cdr3_aa: CAWSVPIGLAGGVYNEQFF
v_call: TRBV30
j_call: TRBJ2-1
cdr3_length: 19

cdr3_aa: CASSQDMQGNSPLHF
v_call: TRBV4-2
j_call: TRBJ1-6
cdr3_length: 15

cdr3_aa: CAISEAGASGNEQYF
v_call: TRBV10-3
j_call: TRBJ2-7
cdr3_length: 15

cdr3_aa: CASSPQGTYEQYF
v_call: TRBV5-1
j_call: TRBJ2-7
cdr3_length: 13

cdr3_aa: CASSWQQVLREQFF
v_call: TRBV5-4
j_call: TRBJ2-1
cdr3_length: 14

cdr3_aa: CASSVGGGMNTEAFF
v_call: TRBV9
j_call: TRBJ1-1
cdr3_length: 15

cdr3_aa: CASRSEGGNEQYF
v_call: TRBV5-1
j_call: TRBJ2-7
cdr3_length: 13

cdr3_aa: CASSLVGGEASYGYTF
v_call: TRBV7-9
j_call: TRBJ1-2
cdr3_length: 16

cdr3_aa: CASSVGGGAGNTIYF
v_call: TRBV7-8
j_call: TRBJ1-3
cdr3_length: 15

cdr3_aa: CAISDGTLNTEAFF
v_call: TRBV10-3
j_call: TRBJ1-1
cdr3_length: 14

cdr3_aa: CAISETLDRGGLYEQYF
v_call: TRBV10-3
j_call: TRBJ2-7
cdr3_length: 17

cdr3_aa: CASSVGGTVSYEQYF
v_call: TRBV9
j_call: TRBJ2-7
cdr3_length: 15

cdr3_aa: CTNPSGGRHEQYF
v_call: TRBV1
j_call: .
cdr3_length: 13

cdr3_aa: CATKQGAEQPQHF
v_call: TRBV2
j_call: TRBJ1-5
cdr3_length: 13

cdr3_aa: CASHQTGTQETQYF
v_call: TRBV18
j_call: TRBJ2-5
cdr3_length: 14

cdr3_aa: CASREAGGSTVGYTF
v_call: TRBV2
j_call: TRBJ1-2
cdr3_length: 15

cdr3_aa: CSVVYDRLSSYEQYF
v_call: TRBV29-1
j_call: TRBJ2-7
cdr3_length: 15

cdr3_aa: CASSPRSGVPIYEQYF
v_call: TRBV19
j_call: TRBJ2-7
cdr3_length: 16

cdr3_aa: CASSSGVGFNEQFF
v_call: TRBV7-3
j_call: TRBJ2-1
cdr3_length: 14

cdr3_aa: CASSQGQVKETQYF
v_call: TRBV6-6
j_call: TRBJ2-5
cdr3_length: 14

cdr3_aa: CSSTSSGGEQYF
v_call: TRBV7-9
j_call: TRBJ2-7
cdr3_length: 12

cdr3_aa: CASSPGQITEAFF
v_call: TRBV27
j_call: TRBJ1-1
cdr3_length: 13

cdr3_aa: CASTSFSGETQYF
v_call: TRBV19
j_call: TRBJ2-5
cdr3_length: 13

cdr3_aa: CASSETYPGLAGGNYNEQFF
v_call: TRBV10-2
j_call: TRBJ2-1
cdr3_length: 20

cdr3_aa: CASSHGQPGEKLFF
v_call: TRBV5-1
j_call: TRBJ1-4
cdr3_length: 14

cdr3_aa: CASSPVGAATEAFF
v_call: TRBV18
j_call: TRBJ1-1
cdr3_length: 14

cdr3_aa: CATLTDEAYEQYF
v_call: TRBV10-3
j_call: TRBJ2-7
cdr3_length: 13

cdr3_aa: CASSLAREREYGQYF
v_call: TRBV7-8
j_call: TRBJ2-5
cdr3_length: 15

cdr3_aa: CASSLEQGAIGYTF
v_call: TRBV5-4
j_call: TRBJ1-2
cdr3_length: 14

cdr3_aa: CASSSQGRETQYF
v_call: TRBV7-9
j_call: TRBJ2-5
cdr3_length: 13

cdr3_aa: CASTPGQGKYEQYF
v_call: TRBV6-5
j_call: TRBJ2-7
cdr3_length: 14

cdr3_aa: CASSLWNSRTDTQYF
v_call: TRBV27
j_call: TRBJ2-3
cdr3_length: 15

cdr3_aa: CASSLDRGYGYTF
v_call: TRBV11-2
j_call: TRBJ1-2
cdr3_length: 13